This record covers a single TCR beta chain. Its antigen specificity is not known. No clone much larger than this one lies a single base away; base qualities are absent. The CDR3 regions of human TCRbeta chains were analyzed by immunosequencing. Per the authors' processing: TCRs in the repertoires were matched against a reference library of SARS-CoV-2-specific TCRs that had been generated with the MIRA antigen-specificity platform. Breadth was defined as the fraction of unique TCRs that were SARS-CoV-2-associated. Depth was defined as the fraction of total T cells that were SARS-CoV-2-associated. Using the MIRA data, every spike-specific TCR was mapped to the spike region that the TCR reacted to and assigned to either a CD4 or a CD8 class. Log10-transformed breadth and depth values were compared by one-way ANOVA with Sidak's multiple comparisons tests. Imported from immuneACCESS, the table was reduced by TCRdb to in-frame sequences with V and J called. These copies leave out some clones; in studies compared against another copy, an unresolved V gene accounts for under half, and the cause of the remainder is not known. D and trimming come from the DNA, and the V and J calls and clone size come from that table. Here the sample has about 150,000 clones; more than 85% occur a single time. In total, the top ten clones hold over 7.5% of the sample.

V and J lose 5 bases and 0 bases, and a span of 11 bases separates them. The CDR3 has 15 amino acids, counting the end cysteine and phenylalanine. Solely the CDR3 DNA is kept, with 45 bases framed from the first base. From the germline V gene (reference sequence), CDR1 is PRHDT and CDR2 is FYEKMQ. These data originate in a study of T cell responses to AZD1222 COVID-19 vaccine (dated by TCRdb to the early 2020s). Turning to the overall study: Because spike-specific TCR depth and breadth did not differ between the two schedules, AZD1222 recipients who got a second dose at roughly 4 weeks were pooled with those who got a second dose at roughly 12 weeks. TCR sequencing covered 233 trial participants: nearly 210 given two doses of AZD1222 and approximately 26 given two doses of MenACWY control vaccine. Trial participants were enrolled by age into 18-55, 56-69 and 70-plus year subgroups, with about 150, 28 and 57 TCR-sequenced participants respectively.

Broader findings and caveats from the paper: No day 14 peak-response samples were available, so repertoires were characterized only after the peak T cell response. The vaccine-associated CD4 TCRs covered the entire spike protein, and the dominant responses fell in regions 160-218 and 743-854. Conclusions about previously exposed vaccinees were limited because only a handful of AZD1222 recipients were SARS-CoV-2 seropositive at baseline. Most participants were white British and females outnumbered males, and the authors suggested that clonal diversity may have been underestimated. Nearly half of unique spike-specific TCRs reportedly recognized epitopes outside regions mutated in the B.1.351 and B.1.1.7 variants. After two AZD1222 doses, spike-specific TCR breadth and depth were significantly higher than at day 0 and than in MenACWY recipients. The 56-69-year group was small, and its depth increase did not reach significance, likely because of low power.

Sample time point, as interpreted from the label and publication: baseline before first vaccination. Samples from vaccinated people were obtained from the UK trials COV001 and COV002, which included a single-blind randomized controlled phase 2/3 trial of AZD1222 (ChAdOx1 nCoV-19) in healthy adults. For TCRbeta chain sequencing, PBMC samples were collected from trial participants at day 0 and at day 28 after the second dose. The TCR sequence derives from an adult in good health. The specimen was peripheral blood, collected on day 0 of AZD1222 vaccination. This receptor chain uses TRBV13 and TRBJ1-3; there is no confident call for the D gene. CDR3 sequence: CASSIRLSSGNTIYF. In nucleotides, the sequence is TGTGCCAGCAGCATCCGACTGAGCTCTGGAAACACCATATATTTT.